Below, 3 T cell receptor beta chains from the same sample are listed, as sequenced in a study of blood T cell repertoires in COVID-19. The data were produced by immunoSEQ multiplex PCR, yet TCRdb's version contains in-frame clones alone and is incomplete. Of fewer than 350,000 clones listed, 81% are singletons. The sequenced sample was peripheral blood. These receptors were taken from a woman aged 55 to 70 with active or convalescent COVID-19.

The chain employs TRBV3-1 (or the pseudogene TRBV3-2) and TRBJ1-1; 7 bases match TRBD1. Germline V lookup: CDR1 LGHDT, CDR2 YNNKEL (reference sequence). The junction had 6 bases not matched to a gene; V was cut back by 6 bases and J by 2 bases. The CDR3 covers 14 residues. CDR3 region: CASRETGINTEAFF. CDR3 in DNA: TGTGCCAGCAGAGAGACAGGGATTAACACTGAAGCTTTCTTT.

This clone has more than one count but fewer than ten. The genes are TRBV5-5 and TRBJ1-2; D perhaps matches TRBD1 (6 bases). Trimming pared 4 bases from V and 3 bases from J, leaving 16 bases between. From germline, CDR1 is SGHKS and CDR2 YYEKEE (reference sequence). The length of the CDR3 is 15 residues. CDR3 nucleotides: TGTGCCAGCAGCATTAACAGGGCTTTTTACTATGGCTACACCTTC. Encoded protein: CASSINRAFYYGYTF. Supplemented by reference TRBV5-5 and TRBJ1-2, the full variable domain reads DAGVTQSPTHLIKTRGQQVTLRCSPISGHKSVSWYQQVLGQGPQFIFQYYEKEERGRGNFPDRFSARQFPNYSSELNVNALLLGDSALYLCASSINRAFYYGYTFGSGTRLTVV.

The CDR3 region is CASSQPGRRNTEAFF. In DNA form, the CDR3 reads TGTGCCAGCAGCCAACCCGGCAGGCGGAACACTGAAGCTTTCTTT. V usage is TRBV5-4 and J usage is TRBJ1-1; no clear D gene. Between the trimmed V and J ends, which lost 4 bases and 1 base, there was a span of 14 bases. The CDR3 contains 15 residues. The V gene's germline CDR1 is SGHNT and CDR2 YYREEE (reference sequence). Drawing the rest from reference TRBV5-4 and TRBJ1-1, the complete variable domain is ETGVTQSPTHLIKTRGQQVTLRCSSQSGHNTVSWYQQALGQGPQFIFQYYREEENGRGNFPPRFSGLQFPNYSSELNVNALELDDSALYLCASSQPGRRNTEAFFGQGTRLTVV.